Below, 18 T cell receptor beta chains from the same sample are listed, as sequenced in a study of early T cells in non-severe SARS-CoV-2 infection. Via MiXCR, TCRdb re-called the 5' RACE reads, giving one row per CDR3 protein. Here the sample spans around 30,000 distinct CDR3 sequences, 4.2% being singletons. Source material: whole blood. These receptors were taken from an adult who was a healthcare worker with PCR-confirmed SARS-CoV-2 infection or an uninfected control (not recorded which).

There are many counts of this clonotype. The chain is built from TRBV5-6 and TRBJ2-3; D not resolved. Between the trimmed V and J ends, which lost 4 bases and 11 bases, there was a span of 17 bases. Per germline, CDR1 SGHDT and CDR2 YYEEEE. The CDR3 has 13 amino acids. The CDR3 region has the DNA TGTGCCAGCAGCCCCGGCGCGACCCCGATGCAGTATTTT. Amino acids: CASSPGATPMQYF.

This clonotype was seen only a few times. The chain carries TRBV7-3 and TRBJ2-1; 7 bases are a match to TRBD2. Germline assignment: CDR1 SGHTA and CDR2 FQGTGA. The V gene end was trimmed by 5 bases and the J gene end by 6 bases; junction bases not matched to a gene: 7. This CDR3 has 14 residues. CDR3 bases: TGTGCCAGCAGCCTCCGGGGGGAGGGCAATGAGCAGTTCTTC. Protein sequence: CASSLRGEGNEQFF.

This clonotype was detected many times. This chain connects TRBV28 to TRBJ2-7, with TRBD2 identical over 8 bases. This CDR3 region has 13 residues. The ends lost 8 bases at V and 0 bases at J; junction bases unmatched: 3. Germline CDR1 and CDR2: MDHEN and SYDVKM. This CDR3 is CASVSGTSYEQYF. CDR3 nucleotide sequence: TGTGCCAGCGTTAGCGGGACCTCCTACGAGCAGTACTTC.

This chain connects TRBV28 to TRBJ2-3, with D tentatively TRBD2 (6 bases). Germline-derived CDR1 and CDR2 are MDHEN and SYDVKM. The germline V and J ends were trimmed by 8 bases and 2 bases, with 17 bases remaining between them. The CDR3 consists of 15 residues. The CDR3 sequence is CASGSYSGLTDTQYF. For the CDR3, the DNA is TGTGCCAGCGGGTCCTATAGCGGCCTCACAGATACGCAGTATTTT. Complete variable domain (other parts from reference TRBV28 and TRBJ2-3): DVKVTQSSRYLVKRTGEKVFLECVQDMDHENMFWYRQDPGLGLRLIYFSYDVKMKEKGDIPEGYSVSREKKERFSLILESASTNQTSMYLCASGSYSGLTDTQYFGPGTRLTVL.

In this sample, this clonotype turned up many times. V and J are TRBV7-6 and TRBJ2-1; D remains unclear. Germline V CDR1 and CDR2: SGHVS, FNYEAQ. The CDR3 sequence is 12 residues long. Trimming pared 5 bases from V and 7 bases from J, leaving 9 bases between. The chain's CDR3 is CASSPLTNEQFF. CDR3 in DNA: TGTGCCAGCAGCCCCCTTACGAATGAGCAGTTCTTC.

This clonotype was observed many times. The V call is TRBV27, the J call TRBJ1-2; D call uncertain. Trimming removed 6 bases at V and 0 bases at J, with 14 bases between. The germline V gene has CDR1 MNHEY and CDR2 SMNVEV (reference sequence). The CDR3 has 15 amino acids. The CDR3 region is CASSRVGTSNYGYTF. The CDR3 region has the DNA TGTGCCAGCAGCCGAGTGGGCACTTCTAACTATGGCTACACCTTC.

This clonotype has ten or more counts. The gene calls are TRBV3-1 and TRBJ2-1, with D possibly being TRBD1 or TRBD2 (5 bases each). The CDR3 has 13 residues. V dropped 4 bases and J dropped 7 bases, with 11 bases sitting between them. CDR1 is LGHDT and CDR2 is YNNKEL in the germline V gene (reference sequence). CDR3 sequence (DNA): TGTGCCAGCAGCCTCCGGGGCCCTAATGAGCAGTTCTTC. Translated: CASSLRGPNEQFF.

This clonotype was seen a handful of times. The CDR3 spells CSVGDLDNTGELFF. DNA for the CDR3: TGCAGTGTCGGAGACCTGGATAACACCGGGGAGCTGTTTTTT. This sequence joins TRBV20-1 and TRBJ2-2; D is unclear. The CDR3 extends over 14 amino acids. The germline CDR1 and CDR2 sequences are DFQATT and SNEGSKA (reference sequence). Deletions cut 7 bases from V and 2 bases from J, with 14 bases between.

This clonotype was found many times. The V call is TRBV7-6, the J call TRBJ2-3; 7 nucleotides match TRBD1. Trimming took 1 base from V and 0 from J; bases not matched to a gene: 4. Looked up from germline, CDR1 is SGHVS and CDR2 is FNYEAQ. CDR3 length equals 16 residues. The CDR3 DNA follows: TGTGCCAGCAGCTTAGGTATGGGACAGAGCACAGATACGCAGTATTTT. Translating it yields CASSLGMGQSTDTQYF.

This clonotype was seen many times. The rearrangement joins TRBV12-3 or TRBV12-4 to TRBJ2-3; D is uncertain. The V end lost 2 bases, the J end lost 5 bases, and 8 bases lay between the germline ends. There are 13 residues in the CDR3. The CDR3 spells CASSLQSGDTQYF. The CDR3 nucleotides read TGTGCCAGCAGTTTACAGAGTGGAGATACGCAGTATTTT.

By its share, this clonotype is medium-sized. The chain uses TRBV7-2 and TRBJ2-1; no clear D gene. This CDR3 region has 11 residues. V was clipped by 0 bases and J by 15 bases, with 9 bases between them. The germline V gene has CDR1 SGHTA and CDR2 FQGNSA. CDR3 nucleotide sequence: TGTGCCAGCAGCTTAGCCCTGACGCCGTTCTTC. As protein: CASSLALTPFF.

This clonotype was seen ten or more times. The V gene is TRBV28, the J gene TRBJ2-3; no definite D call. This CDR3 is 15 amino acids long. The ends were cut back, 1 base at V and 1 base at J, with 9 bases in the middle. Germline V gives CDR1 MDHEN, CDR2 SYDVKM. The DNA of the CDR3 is TGTGCCAGCAGTTTATTTGTGGTTGGCACAGATACGCAGTATTTT. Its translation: CASSLFVVGTDTQYF.

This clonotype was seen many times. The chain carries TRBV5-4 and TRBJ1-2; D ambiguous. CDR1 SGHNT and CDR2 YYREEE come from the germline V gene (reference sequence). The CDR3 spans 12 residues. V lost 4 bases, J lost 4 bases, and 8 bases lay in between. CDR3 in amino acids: CASSQDGYGYTF. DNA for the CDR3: TGTGCCAGCAGCCAGGACGGCTATGGCTACACCTTC.

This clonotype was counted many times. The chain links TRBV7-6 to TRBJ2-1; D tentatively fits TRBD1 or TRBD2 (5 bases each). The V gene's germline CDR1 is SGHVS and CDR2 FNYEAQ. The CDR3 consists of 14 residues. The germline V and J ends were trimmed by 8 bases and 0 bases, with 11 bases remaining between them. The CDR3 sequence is CASSPRGSYNEQFF. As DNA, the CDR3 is TGTGCCAGCTCACCGAGGGGCTCCTACAATGAGCAGTTCTTC.

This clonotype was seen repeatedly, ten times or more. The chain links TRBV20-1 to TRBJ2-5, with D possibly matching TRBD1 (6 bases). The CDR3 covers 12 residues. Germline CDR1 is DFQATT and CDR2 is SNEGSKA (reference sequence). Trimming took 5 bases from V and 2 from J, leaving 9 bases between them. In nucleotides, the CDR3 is TGCAGTGCTGACGGACAGCAAGAGACCCAGTACTTC. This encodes CSADGQQETQYF.

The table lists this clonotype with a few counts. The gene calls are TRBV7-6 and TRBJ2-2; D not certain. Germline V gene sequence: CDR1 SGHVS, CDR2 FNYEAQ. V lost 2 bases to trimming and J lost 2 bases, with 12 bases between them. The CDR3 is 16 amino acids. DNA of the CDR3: TGTGCCAGCAGCTTATCCAGTAGGATAAACACCGGGGAGCTGTTTTTT. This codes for CASSLSSRINTGELFF.

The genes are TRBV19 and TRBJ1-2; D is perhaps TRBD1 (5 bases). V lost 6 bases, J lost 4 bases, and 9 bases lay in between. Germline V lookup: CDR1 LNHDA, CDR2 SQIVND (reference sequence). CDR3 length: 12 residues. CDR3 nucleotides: TGTGCCAGTAGGCCCGGGACCTATGGCTACACCTTC. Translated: CASRPGTYGYTF.

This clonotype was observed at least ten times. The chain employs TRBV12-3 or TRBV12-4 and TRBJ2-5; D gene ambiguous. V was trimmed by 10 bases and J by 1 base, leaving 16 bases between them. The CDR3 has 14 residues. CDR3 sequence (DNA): TGTGCCACCTCAAGTTCTCTATCCCAAGAGACCCAGTACTTC. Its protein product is CATSSSLSQETQYF.